The present entry profiles one TCR beta chain with its context. This sample is part of a study of blood T cell repertoires in COVID-19. Study-level information: The United States, Italy and Spain provided the acute and convalescent COVID-19 samples.

Clones were sequenced by immunoSEQ multiplex PCR, and TCRdb holds only the in-frame ones, with some missing. This sample has about 210,000 clones; about 90% occur once, and the top ten carry more than 1.4%. In germline, CDR1 is SNHLY, CDR2 FYNNEI. The CDR3 totals 15 residues. After removal of 5 bases from V and 7 bases from J, the junction contained 5 bases not matched to a gene. The J gene is TRBJ1-6, the V gene TRBV2; 10 bases match TRBD1. The receptor was isolated from a man between 18 and 29 years old with active or convalescent COVID-19. Sequencing was done on a sample of peripheral blood. The CDR3 sequence: CASSRQGAGNSPLHF. Here the CDR3 DNA reads TGTGCCAGCAGTAGACAGGGGGCCGGGAATTCACCCCTCCACTTT.